The rows below give T cell receptor beta chains drawn from one sample of a study of blood T cell repertoires in COVID-19. Clones were read by immunoSEQ multiplex PCR, and TCRdb kept only the in-frame ones, dropping some. The profile shows 84,000 or so clones, nearly 85% of them singletons. The sequencing input was peripheral blood. These receptors were obtained from a woman aged 80 or over with acute or convalescent COVID-19. Both conserved end residues are trimmed from each CDR3.

v_call cdr3_aa
TRBV6-2/TRBV6-3 ASSYPRTSGRSTSYNEQF
TRBV2 ASRLGGGEQF
TRBV27 ASSDHWDRATDTQY
TRBV7-8 ASSLDSETQY
TRBV28 ASSLQGSGYNEQF
TRBV3-1/TRBV3-2 ASSALEVTEAF
TRBV3-1/TRBV3-2 ASSHSSGGLYEQY
TRBV24-1 ATSDPGGGKSSYNEQF
TRBV4-1 ASSVSGTGRSPLH
TRBV5-4 ASSLQSGANVLT
TRBV2 ASKLQINTEAF
TRBV4-1 ASSQATFYEQY
TRBV6-5 ASSYSGLAVQETQY
TRBV7-9 ALRLNTGELF
TRBV7-2 ASSLDWGLWNEQF
TRBV29-1 SVELLAGGSYNEQF
TRBV28 ASRGTGGHTDTQY
TRBV3-1/TRBV3-2 ASSQGRGSGNTIY
TRBV18 ASSLPRGTQETQY
TRBV11-2 ASSTHLSSGANVLT
TRBV6-2/TRBV6-3 ASSRLVPPTDTQY
TRBV9 ASSVGNRGLSNEKLF